This T cell receptor beta chain was found in a study of T cell clusters in autoimmune cytopenias. Multiplex touch-down PCR amplified TRB using TRB-A and TRB-B pools in one tube. TCRdb re-called the multiplex PCR reads; every CDR3 protein appears as one record, without DNA. The sample spans around 6,600 distinct CDR3 sequences; the ten largest clones claim roughly 8.2%. This clonotype is medium-sized by frequency. This CDR3 has 13 amino acids. From germline, CDR1 is LNHDA and CDR2 SQIVND (reference sequence). TRB was amplified from 250 ng of peripheral blood genomic DNA per sample. These data were also filed under a second study, of T cell repertoires in aging, cancer and after chemotherapy.

Sequenced sample: peripheral blood. The sequence was collected from a human donor in good health. The gene calls are TRBV19 and TRBJ2-3; TCRdb gives TRBD2 as the D gene, but with no DNA this cannot be confirmed. The CDR3 is CASRAGPRDTQYF.